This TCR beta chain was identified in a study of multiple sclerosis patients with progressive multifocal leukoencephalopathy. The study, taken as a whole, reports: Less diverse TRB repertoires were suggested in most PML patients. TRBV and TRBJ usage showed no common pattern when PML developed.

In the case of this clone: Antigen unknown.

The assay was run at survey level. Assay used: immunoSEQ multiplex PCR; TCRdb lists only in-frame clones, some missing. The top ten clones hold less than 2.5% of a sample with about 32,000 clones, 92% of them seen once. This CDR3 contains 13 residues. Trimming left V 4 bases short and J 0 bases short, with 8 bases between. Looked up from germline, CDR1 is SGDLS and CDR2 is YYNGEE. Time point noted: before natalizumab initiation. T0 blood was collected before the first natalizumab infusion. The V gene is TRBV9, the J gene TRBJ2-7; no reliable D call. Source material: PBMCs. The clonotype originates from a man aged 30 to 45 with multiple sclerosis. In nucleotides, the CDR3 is TGTGCCAGCAGCTCATCGGCCTCCTACGAGCAGTACTTC. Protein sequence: CASSSSASYEQYF.